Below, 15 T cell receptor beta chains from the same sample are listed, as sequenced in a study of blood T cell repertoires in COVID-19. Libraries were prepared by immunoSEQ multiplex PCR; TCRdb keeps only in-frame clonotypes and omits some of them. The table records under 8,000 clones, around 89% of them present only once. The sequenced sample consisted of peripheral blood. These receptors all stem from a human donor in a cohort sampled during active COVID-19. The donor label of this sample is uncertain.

In nucleotides, the CDR3 is TGTGCCAGCAGCCCCTTGACTAGCGGGCCACACAATGAGCAGTTCTTC. Amino acids: CASSPLTSGPHNEQFF. The chain couples TRBV7-8 to TRBJ2-1, with 10 bases identical to TRBD2. Germline CDR1 and CDR2: SGHVS and FQNEAQ. There are 16 residues in the CDR3. Trimming at V came to 5 bases and at J to 5 bases, leaving 9 bases not matched to a gene.

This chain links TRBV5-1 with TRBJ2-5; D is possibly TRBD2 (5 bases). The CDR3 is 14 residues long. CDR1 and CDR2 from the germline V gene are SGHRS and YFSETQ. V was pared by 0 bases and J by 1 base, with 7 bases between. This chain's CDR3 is CASSLVGSQETQYF. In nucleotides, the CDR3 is TGCGCCAGCAGCTTGGTGGGGAGCCAAGAGACCCAGTACTTC.

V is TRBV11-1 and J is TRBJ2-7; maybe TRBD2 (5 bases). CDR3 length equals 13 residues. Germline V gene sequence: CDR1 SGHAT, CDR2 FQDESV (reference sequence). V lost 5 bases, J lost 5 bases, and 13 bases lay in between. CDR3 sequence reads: CASSKPGSHEQYF. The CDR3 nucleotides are TGTGCCAGCAGCAAACCGGGATCCCACGAGCAGTACTTC. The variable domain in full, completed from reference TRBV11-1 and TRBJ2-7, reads EAEVAQSPRYKITEKSQAVAFWCDPISGHATLYWYRQILGQGPELLVQFQDESVVDDSQLPKDRFSAERLKGVDSTLKIQPAELGDSAMYLCASSKPGSHEQYFGPGTRLTVT.

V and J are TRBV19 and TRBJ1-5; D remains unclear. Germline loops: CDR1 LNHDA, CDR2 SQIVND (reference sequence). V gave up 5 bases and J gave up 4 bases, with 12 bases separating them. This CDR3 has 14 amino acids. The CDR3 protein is CASSVYDGNQPQHF. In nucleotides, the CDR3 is TGTGCCAGTAGTGTCTATGACGGGAATCAGCCCCAGCATTTT.

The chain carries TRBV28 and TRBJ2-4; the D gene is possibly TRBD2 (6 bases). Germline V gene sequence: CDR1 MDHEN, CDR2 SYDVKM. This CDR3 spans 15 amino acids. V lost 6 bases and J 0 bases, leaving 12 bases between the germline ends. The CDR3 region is CASSRPGLAKNIQYF. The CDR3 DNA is TGTGCCAGCAGCAGACCGGGACTAGCCAAAAACATTCAGTACTTC.

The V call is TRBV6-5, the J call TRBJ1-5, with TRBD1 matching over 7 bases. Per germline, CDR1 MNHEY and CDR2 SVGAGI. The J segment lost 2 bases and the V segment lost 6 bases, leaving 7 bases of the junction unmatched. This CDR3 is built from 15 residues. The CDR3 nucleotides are TGTGCCAGCAGGAGACAGGGCGTCGGCAATCAGCCCCAGCATTTT. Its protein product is CASRRQGVGNQPQHF.

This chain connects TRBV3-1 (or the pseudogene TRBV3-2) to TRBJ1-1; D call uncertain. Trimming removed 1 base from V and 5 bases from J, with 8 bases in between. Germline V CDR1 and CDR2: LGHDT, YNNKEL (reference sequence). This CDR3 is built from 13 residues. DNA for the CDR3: TGTGCCAGCAGCCAAGGGAGGTTAACTGAAGCTTTCTTT. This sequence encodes CASSQGRLTEAFF.

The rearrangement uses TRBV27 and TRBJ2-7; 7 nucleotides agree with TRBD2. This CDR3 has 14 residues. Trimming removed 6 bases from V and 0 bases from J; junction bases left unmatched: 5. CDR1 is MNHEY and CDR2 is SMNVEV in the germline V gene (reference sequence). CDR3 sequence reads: CASRRELISYEQYF. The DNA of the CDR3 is TGTGCCAGCAGGCGGGAGTTAATCTCCTACGAGCAGTACTTC.

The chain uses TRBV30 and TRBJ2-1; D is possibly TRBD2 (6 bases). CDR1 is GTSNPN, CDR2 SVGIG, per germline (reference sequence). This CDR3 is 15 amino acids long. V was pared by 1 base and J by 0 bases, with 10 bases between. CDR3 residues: CAWSASGFSYNEQFF. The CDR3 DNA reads TGTGCCTGGAGTGCCAGCGGGTTCTCCTACAATGAGCAGTTCTTC.

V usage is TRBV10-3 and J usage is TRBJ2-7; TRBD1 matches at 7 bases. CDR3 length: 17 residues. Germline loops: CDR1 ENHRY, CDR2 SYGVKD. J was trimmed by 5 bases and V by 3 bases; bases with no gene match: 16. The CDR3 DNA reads TGTGCCATCAGTGATCCCCCCCCCTTTTTAGGGGGCCACGAGCAGTACTTC. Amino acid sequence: CAISDPPPFLGGHEQYF.

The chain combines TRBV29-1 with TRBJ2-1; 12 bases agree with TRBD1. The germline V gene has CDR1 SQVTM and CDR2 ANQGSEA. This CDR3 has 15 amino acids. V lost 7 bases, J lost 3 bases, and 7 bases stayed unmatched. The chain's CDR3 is CSGWGQGAYYNEQFF. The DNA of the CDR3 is TGCAGCGGATGGGGACAGGGGGCCTACTACAATGAGCAGTTCTTC.

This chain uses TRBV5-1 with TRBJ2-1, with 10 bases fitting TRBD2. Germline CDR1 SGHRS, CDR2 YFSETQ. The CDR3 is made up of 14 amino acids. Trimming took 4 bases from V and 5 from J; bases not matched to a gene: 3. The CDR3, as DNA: TGCGCCAGCAGCCGGACTAGCGGAGACAATGAGCAGTTCTTC. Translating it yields CASSRTSGDNEQFF.

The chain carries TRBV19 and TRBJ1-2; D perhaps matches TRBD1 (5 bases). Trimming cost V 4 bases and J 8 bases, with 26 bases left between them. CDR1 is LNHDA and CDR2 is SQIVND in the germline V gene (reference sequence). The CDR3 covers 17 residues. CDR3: CASSRGRDFLLGGGYTF. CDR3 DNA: TGTGCCAGTAGTAGGGGCCGGGACTTCTTATTAGGTGGGGGCTACACCTTC. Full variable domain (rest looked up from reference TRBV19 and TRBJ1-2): DGGITQSPKYLFRKEGQNVTLSCEQNLNHDAMYWYRQDPGQGLRLIYYSQIVNDFQKGDIAEGYSVSREKKESFPLTVTSAQKNPTAFYLCASSRGRDFLLGGGYTFGSGTRLTVV.

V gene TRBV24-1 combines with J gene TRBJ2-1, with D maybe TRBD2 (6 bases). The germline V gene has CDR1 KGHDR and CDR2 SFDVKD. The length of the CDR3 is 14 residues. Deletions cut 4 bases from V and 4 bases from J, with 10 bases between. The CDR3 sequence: CATSDGTQYNEQFF. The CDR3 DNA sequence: TGTGCCACCAGTGACGGGACTCAATACAATGAGCAGTTCTTC.

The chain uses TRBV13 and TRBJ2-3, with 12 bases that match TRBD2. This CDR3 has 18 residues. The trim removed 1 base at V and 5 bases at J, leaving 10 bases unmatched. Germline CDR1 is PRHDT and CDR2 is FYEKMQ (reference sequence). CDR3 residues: CASSLARPGLAGGDTQYF. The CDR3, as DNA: TGTGCCAGCAGCTTAGCTAGACCGGGACTAGCGGGCGGAGATACGCAGTATTTT. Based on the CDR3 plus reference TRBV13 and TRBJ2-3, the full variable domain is AAGVIQSPRHLIKEKRETATLKCYPIPRHDTVYWYQQGPGQDPQFLISFYEKMQSDKGSIPDRFSAQQFSDYHSELNMSSLELGDSALYFCASSLARPGLAGGDTQYFGPGTRLTVL.